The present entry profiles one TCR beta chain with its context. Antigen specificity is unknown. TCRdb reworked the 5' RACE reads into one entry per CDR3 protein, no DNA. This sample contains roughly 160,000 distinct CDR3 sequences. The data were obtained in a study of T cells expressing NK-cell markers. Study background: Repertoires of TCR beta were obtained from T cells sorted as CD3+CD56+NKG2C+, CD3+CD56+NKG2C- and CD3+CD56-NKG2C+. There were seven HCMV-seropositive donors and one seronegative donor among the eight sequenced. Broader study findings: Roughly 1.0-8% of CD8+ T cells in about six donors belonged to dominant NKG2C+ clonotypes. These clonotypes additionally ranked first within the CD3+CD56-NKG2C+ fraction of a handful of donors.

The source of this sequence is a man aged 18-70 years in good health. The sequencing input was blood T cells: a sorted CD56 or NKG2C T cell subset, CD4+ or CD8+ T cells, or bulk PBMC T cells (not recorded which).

CDR3 sequence: CASSLVGPHRAGGYEQYF. The chain links TRBV12-3 or TRBV12-4 to TRBJ2-7; TCRdb's D gene call, TRBD1, goes unchecked for lack of DNA. The length of the CDR3 is 18 residues.